The present TCR beta chain was sequenced within a study of T cell responses to AZD1222 COVID-19 vaccine. As regards this clone: What it binds is unknown.

Overall study results and limits: Clonal diversity may have been underestimated, and the donors were mostly white British, with more females than males. Only five to seven AZD1222 recipients tested seropositive at baseline. Spike-specific TCR breadth and depth rose after two AZD1222 doses.

Method: immunoSEQ multiplex PCR; TCRdb's copy keeps in-frame clones and lacks some. The table lists about 99,000 clones, 90% to 95% of them singletons, with 45% to 50% in the top ten. V trimming: 0 bases; J trimming: 0 bases; junction bases outside the gene matches: 5. The CDR3 loop spans 17 amino acids. Germline CDR1 reads MDHEN; CDR2 reads SYDVKM. The TCR was taken from an adult in good health. V usage is TRBV28 and J usage is TRBJ2-7; 10 bases fit TRBD2. The sample consisted of peripheral blood, taken on day 0 of AZD1222 vaccination. The CDR3 loop is CASSLWTSGPPSYEQYF. The DNA of the CDR3 is TGTGCCAGCAGTTTATGGACTAGCGGGCCCCCCTCCTACGAGCAGTACTTC.